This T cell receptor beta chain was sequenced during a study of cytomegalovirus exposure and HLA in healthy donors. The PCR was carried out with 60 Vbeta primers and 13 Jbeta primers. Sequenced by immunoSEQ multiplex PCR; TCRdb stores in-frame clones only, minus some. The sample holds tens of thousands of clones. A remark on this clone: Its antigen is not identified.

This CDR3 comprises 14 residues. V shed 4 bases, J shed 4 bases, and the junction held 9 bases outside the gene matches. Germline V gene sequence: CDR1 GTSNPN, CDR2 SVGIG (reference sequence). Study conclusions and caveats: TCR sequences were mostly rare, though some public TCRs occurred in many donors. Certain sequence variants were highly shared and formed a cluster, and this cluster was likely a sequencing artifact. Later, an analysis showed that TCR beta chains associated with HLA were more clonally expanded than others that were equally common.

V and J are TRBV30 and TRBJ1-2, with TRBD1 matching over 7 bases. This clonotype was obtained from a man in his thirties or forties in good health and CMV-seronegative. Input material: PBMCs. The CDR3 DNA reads TGTGCCTGGAAGTCAGGACAGGCCATCTATGGCTACACCTTC. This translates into CAWKSGQAIYGYTF.